This T cell receptor (beta chain) was profiled in a study of response to subunit inactivated influenza vaccine. Study results and caveats: A suggestion made by the authors is that each seasonal influenza vaccination recruits few new T cells.

This clonotype was observed a few times. Its antigen is unknown. TCRdb ran MiXCR on the RT-PCR reads and lists one entry per CDR3 protein. This sample has 430,000 or so distinct CDR3 sequences, with about 10% found just once. The CDR3 spans 12 residues. Trimming took 0 bases from V and 5 from J, leaving 3 bases between them. Looked up from germline, CDR1 is SGHRS and CDR2 is YFSETQ. The material was PBMCs from blood, obtained roughly 45 days after vaccination. The J gene is TRBJ2-1, the V gene TRBV5-1; D call uncertain. This TCR was recovered from a middle-aged man who received an inactivated influenza vaccine. The CDR3 protein is CASSLDDNEQFF. DNA for the CDR3: TGCGCCAGCAGCTTGGATGACAATGAGCAGTTCTTC.